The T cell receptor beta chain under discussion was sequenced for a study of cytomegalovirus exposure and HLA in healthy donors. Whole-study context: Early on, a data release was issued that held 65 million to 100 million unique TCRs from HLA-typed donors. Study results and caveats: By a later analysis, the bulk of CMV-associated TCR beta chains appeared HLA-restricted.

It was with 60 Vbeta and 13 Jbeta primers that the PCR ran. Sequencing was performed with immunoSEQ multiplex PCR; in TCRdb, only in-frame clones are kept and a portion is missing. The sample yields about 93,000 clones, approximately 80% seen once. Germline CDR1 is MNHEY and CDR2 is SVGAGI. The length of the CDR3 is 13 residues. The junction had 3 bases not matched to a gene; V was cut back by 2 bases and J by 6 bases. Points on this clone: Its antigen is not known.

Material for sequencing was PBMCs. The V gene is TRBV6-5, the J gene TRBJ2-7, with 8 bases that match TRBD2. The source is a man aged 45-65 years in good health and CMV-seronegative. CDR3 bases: TGTGCCAGCAGTTACGAAGGGACTAGCGAGCAGTACTTC. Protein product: CASSYEGTSEQYF.